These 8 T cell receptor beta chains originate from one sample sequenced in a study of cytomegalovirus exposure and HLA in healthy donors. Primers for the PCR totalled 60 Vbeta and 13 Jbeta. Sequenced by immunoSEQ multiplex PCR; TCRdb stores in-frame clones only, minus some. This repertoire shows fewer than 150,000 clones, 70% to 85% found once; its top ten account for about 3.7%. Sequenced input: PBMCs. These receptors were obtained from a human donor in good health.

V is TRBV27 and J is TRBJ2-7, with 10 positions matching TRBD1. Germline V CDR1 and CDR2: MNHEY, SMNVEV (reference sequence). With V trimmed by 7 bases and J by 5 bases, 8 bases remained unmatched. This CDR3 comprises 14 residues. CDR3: CASTSGTGVNEQYF. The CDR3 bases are TGTGCCAGCACCTCCGGGACAGGGGTTAACGAGCAGTACTTC.

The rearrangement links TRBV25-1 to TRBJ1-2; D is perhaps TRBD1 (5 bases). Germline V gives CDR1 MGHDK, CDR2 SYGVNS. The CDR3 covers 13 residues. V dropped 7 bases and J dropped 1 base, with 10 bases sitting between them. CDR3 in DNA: TGTGCCAGCATCGGGGGGTTTAACTATGGCTACACCTTC. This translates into CASIGGFNYGYTF.

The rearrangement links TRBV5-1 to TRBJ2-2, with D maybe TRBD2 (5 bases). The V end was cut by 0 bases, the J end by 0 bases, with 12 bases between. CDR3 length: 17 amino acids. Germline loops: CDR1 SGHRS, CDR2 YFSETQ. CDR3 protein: CASSLELALANTGELFF. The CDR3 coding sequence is TGCGCCAGCAGCTTGGAATTAGCGCTCGCGAACACCGGGGAGCTGTTTTTT.

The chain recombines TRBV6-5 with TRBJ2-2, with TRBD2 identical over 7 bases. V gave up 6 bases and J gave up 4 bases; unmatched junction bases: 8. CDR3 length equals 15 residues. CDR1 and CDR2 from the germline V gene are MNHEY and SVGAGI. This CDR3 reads CASSPGRESTGELFF. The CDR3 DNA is TGTGCCAGCAGCCCGGGGCGGGAGTCCACCGGGGAGCTGTTTTTT.

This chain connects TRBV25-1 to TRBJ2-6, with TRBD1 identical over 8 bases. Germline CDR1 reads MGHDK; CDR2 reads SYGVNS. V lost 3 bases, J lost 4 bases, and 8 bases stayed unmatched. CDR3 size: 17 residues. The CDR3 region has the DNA TGTGCCAGCAGTGATCCTCAGGGGGCGCAAGGGGCCAACGTCCTGACTTTC. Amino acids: CASSDPQGAQGANVLTF.

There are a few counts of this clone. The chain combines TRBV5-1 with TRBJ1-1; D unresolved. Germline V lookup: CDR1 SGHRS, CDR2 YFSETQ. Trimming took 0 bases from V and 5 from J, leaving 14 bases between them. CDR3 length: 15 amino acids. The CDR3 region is CASSLDPAKVTEAFF. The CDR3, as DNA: TGCGCCAGCAGCTTGGATCCCGCGAAAGTAACTGAAGCTTTCTTT.

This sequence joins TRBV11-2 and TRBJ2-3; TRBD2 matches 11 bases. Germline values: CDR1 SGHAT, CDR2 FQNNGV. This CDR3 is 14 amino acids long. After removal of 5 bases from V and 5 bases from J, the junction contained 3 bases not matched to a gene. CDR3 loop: CASSTGTSGDTQYF. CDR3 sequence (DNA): TGTGCCAGCAGCACCGGGACTAGCGGAGATACGCAGTATTTT.

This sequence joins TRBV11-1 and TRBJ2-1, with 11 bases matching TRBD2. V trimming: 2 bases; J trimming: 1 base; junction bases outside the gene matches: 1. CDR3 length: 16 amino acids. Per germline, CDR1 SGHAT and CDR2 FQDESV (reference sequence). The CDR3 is CASSLPSGRSYNEQFF. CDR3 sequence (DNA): TGTGCCAGCAGCTTACCTAGCGGGAGGTCCTACAATGAGCAGTTCTTC.